The 12 T cell receptor beta chains presented below share a single source sample, sequenced in a study of T cell responses to AZD1222 COVID-19 vaccine. The repertoire was sequenced with immunoSEQ multiplex PCR; TCRdb's copy has only in-frame clones and lacks some. The sample lists around 150,000 clones, roughly nine tenths occurring once. This sample comprised peripheral blood, obtained 28 days after the second AZD1222 dose. The receptors were sampled from an adult who received the AZD1222 COVID-19 vaccine.

For the CDR3, the DNA is TGTGCCAGCAGCTTAGACTGGGCAGACTTAGCCAAAAACATTCAGTACTTC. Protein product: CASSLDWADLAKNIQYF. The rearrangement links TRBV11-3 to TRBJ2-4; D is ambiguous. Germline loops: CDR1 SGHNT, CDR2 YENEEA. The CDR3 contains 17 residues. The V end was cut by 0 bases, the J end by 0 bases, with 12 bases between.

This rearrangement joins TRBV19 to TRBJ2-6; D gene ambiguous. Trimming shortened V by 7 bases and J by 0 bases, and 10 bases separated the two germline ends. Germline values: CDR1 LNHDA, CDR2 SQIVND (reference sequence). The CDR3 consists of 15 residues. The DNA for the CDR3 is TGTGCCAGTACTACGGGTGACTCTGGGGCCAACGTCCTGACTTTC. Residues: CASTTGDSGANVLTF.

CDR3 DNA: TGCGCCAGCAGAGTGAACACTGAAGCTTTCTTT. Protein product: CASRVNTEAFF. The V gene is TRBV10-2, the J gene TRBJ1-1; D not certain. V was cut by 6 bases and J by 0 bases, with 2 bases left in between. The CDR3 spans 11 residues. CDR1 and CDR2 from the germline V gene are WSHSY and SAAADI.

The chain couples TRBV3-1 (or the pseudogene TRBV3-2) to TRBJ2-5, with TRBD2 identical over 9 bases. The germline CDR1 and CDR2 sequences are LGHDT and YNNKEL (reference sequence). The V segment lost 7 bases and the J segment 3 bases; nucleotides outside the gene matches: 15. The CDR3 contains 17 residues. CDR3 in amino acids: CASTLLSAGGPKETQYF. The CDR3 DNA reads as TGTGCCAGCACCCTCCTCTCAGCGGGGGGCCCGAAAGAGACCCAGTACTTC.

To note about this clone: At one of its ends the junction is not consistent with the germline gene, which may arise from a read error. J is TRBJ1-2 and V is TRBV28; D is unresolved. The CDR3 runs to 13 residues. Germline V lookup: CDR1 MDHEN, CDR2 SYDVKM. The CDR3 bases are TGCCACGCAGCTTCGAGGGTGGGCTATGGCTACACCTTC. This translates into CHAASRVGYGYTF.

V and J are TRBV28 and TRBJ1-6; maybe TRBD1 (5 bases). V lost 5 bases and J lost 14, with 19 bases in between. This CDR3 spans 14 amino acids. Germline lookup yields CDR1 MDHEN and CDR2 SYDVKM. In DNA, the CDR3 is TGTGCCAGCAGTGGGGCACAGGTACCAGGGTCCCTCCACTTT. Translating it yields CASSGAQVPGSLHF.

This chain connects TRBV18 to TRBJ1-3, with D possibly TRBD1 on 6 matching bases. The CDR3 has 14 residues. The germline V gene has CDR1 KGHSH and CDR2 LQKENI. V was trimmed by 2 bases and J by 6 bases, leaving 11 bases between them. As DNA, the CDR3 is TGTGCCAGCTCACCAGGACAGCTAGAAAACACCATATATTTT. Translation gives CASSPGQLENTIYF.

The chain couples TRBV13 to TRBJ2-1, with D tentatively TRBD1 (6 bases). The CDR3 totals 16 residues. Trimming removed 1 base at V and 3 bases at J, with 13 bases between. In germline, CDR1 is PRHDT, CDR2 FYEKMQ (reference sequence). The CDR3 DNA reads as TGTGCCAGCAGCTTAGAGAGACAGGTAAACTACAATGAGCAGTTCTTC. It specifies CASSLERQVNYNEQFF. Full variable domain (missing parts from reference TRBV13 and TRBJ2-1): AAGVIQSPRHLIKEKRETATLKCYPIPRHDTVYWYQQGPGQDPQFLISFYEKMQSDKGSIPDRFSAQQFSDYHSELNMSSLELGDSALYFCASSLERQVNYNEQFFGPGTRLTVL.

The count of this clone is one. V usage is TRBV5-1 and J usage is TRBJ2-1, with 12 bases lining up with TRBD2. Germline values: CDR1 SGHRS, CDR2 YFSETQ. The CDR3 is 17 residues long. Unmatched junction bases numbered 7, after V lost 4 bases and J lost 2 bases. Written as DNA, the CDR3 is TGCGCCAGCAGCCCAACGACTAGCGGGAGTGCCTACAATGAGCAGTTCTTC. It translates to CASSPTTSGSAYNEQFF.

CDR3 region: CAGGLDTSYEQYF. The CDR3 coding sequence is TGTGCCGGCGGACTGGACACCTCCTACGAGCAGTACTTC. The J gene is TRBJ2-7, the V gene TRBV2; D may correspond to TRBD1 or TRBD2 (5 bases each). This CDR3 spans 13 amino acids. In germline, CDR1 is SNHLY, CDR2 FYNNEI. Trimming took 11 bases from V and 0 from J, leaving 14 bases between them.

A remark on this clone: One end of the junction is discordant with germline, which a read error may explain. The CDR3 DNA follows: TGTGCTAGCAGCCCCCGACCTATATCGGGCCTCGCCACAGATACGCAGTATTTT. Protein product: CASSPRPISGLATDTQYF. The chain combines TRBV7-7 with TRBJ2-3; D is unresolved. This CDR3 spans 18 amino acids. The germline V gene has CDR1 SSHAT and CDR2 FNYEAQ (reference sequence).

The chain is built from TRBV4-1 and TRBJ2-3; no definite D call. The CDR3 totals 16 residues. The V and J ends lost 0 bases and 0 bases respectively, with 10 bases between them. Germline V gene lookup returns CDR1 MGHRA and CDR2 YSYEKL. CDR3 protein: CASSQEAVPSTDTQYF. The CDR3 DNA reads TGCGCCAGCAGCCAAGAGGCGGTGCCTAGCACAGATACGCAGTATTTT.